Following are 17 T cell receptor beta chains from one sample sequenced in a study of T cells after yellow fever vaccination. TCRdb ran MiXCR on the 5' RACE reads and lists one entry per CDR3 protein. Of approximately 300,000 distinct CDR3 sequences detected, approximately 12% appear once; the ten largest clones hold about 3.3%. Material: CD4+ T cells sorted from PBMCs, obtained 45 days after the yellow fever booster vaccination. The receptors come from a man between 18 and 29 years old who received the YFV17D yellow fever vaccine.

This clonotype has a handful of counts. The chain links TRBV6-4 to TRBJ2-1; 13 positions match TRBD2. The CDR3 is made up of 17 amino acids. Germline CDR1 reads MRHNA; CDR2 reads SNTAGT. With V trimmed by 4 bases and J by 9 bases, 12 bases remained unmatched. The CDR3 DNA reads TGTGCCAGCAGTGCACAGCCAACTAGCGGGGGGGCGTTTGAGCAGTTCTTC. Translating it yields CASSAQPTSGGAFEQFF.

This clonotype was detected many times. The gene calls are TRBV9 and TRBJ2-5, with TRBD1 identical over 9 bases. This CDR3 contains 14 residues. V trimming: 4 bases; J trimming: 4 bases; junction bases outside the gene matches: 5. Per the germline V gene, CDR1 is SGDLS and CDR2 is YYNGEE. The CDR3 region has the DNA TGTGCCAGCAGCCCTGGGACAGGGAGAGAGACCCAGTACTTC. It codes for CASSPGTGRETQYF.

The chain's CDR3 is CASSLSLGCTDTQYF. The DNA of the CDR3 is TGTGCCAGCAGCTTGAGTCTGGGATGCACAGATACGCAGTATTTT. V and J are TRBV5-8 and TRBJ2-3, with D unresolved. Germline-derived CDR1 and CDR2 are SGHTS and YDEGEE. The CDR3 contains 15 residues. Trimming cost V 1 base and J 1 base, with 10 bases left between them.

The V gene is TRBV28, the J gene TRBJ1-3; tentatively, D is TRBD1 (5 bases). There are 14 residues in the CDR3. V was cut by 3 bases and J by 0 bases, with 6 bases left in between. Per germline, CDR1 MDHEN and CDR2 SYDVKM. DNA of the CDR3: TGTGCCAGCAGTTTGGGGCGCTCTGGAAACACCATATATTTT. It codes for CASSLGRSGNTIYF.

This clonotype occurred a few times. This rearrangement joins TRBV7-2 to TRBJ2-1, with D possibly TRBD1 on 7 matching bases. The V and J ends lost 5 bases and 12 bases respectively, with 14 bases between them. The CDR3 length is 12 residues. The germline V gene encodes CDR1 SGHTA and CDR2 FQGNSA. The CDR3 bases are TGTGCCAGCAGCGTCCCAGGGGGGAGGCAGTTCTTC. As protein: CASSVPGGRQFF. Variable domain in full (rest from reference TRBV7-2 and TRBJ2-1): GAGVSQSPSNKVTEKGKDVELRCDPISGHTALYWYRQSLGQGLEFLIYFQGNSAPDKSGLPSDRFSAERTGGSVSTLTIQRTQQEDSAVYLCASSVPGGRQFFGPGTRLTVL.

The sample holds a few counts of this clonotype. V usage is TRBV4-3 and J usage is TRBJ2-1; perhaps D is TRBD1 or TRBD2 (5 bases each). Germline V CDR1 and CDR2: LGHNA, YSLEER. CDR3 length: 15 residues. V dropped 0 bases and J dropped 7 bases, with 13 bases sitting between them. The DNA for the CDR3 is TGCGCCAGCAGCCAAGATTGGACACCGGGGAATGAGCAGTTCTTC. As protein: CASSQDWTPGNEQFF.

The chain employs TRBV7-2 and TRBJ2-5; 10 bases are a match to TRBD1. The germline V gene has CDR1 SGHTA and CDR2 FQGNSA. The CDR3 has 14 amino acids. V trimming: 4 bases; J trimming: 5 bases; junction bases outside the gene matches: 4. The CDR3 DNA follows: TGTGCCAGCAGCTCGACAGGGGGCGTGGAGACCCAGTACTTC. As protein: CASSSTGGVETQYF.

Ten or more counts support this clonotype. V and J are TRBV7-2 and TRBJ1-4; TRBD1 aligns across 7 bases. CDR1 is SGHTA, CDR2 FQGNSA, per germline. The CDR3 is 15 amino acids. The V gene end was trimmed by 5 bases and the J gene end by 4 bases; junction bases not matched to a gene: 7. This chain's CDR3 is CASSTQGSHNEKLFF. The CDR3 nucleotides are TGTGCCAGCAGCACACAGGGGTCCCATAATGAAAAACTGTTTTTT.

This clonotype was observed a few times. This chain joins TRBV20-1 and TRBJ1-3; D unresolved. The CDR3 runs to 14 residues. Trimming shortened V by 3 bases and J by 0 bases, and 9 bases separated the two germline ends. The germline CDR1 and CDR2 sequences are DFQATT and SNEGSKA (reference sequence). The CDR3, as DNA: TGCAGTGCTAGCGCCGTTAACTCTGGAAACACCATATATTTT. It yields the protein CSASAVNSGNTIYF.

This clonotype was found a few times. The chain employs TRBV28 and TRBJ2-1; D assignment may be TRBD1 or TRBD2 (5 bases each). Germline lookup yields CDR1 MDHEN and CDR2 SYDVKM. The CDR3 extends over 15 amino acids. V was clipped by 4 bases and J by 4 bases, with 14 bases between them. The CDR3 DNA sequence: TGTGCCAGCAGTTCGTGGCCGGGGCAATACAATGAGCAGTTCTTC. Amino acid sequence: CASSSWPGQYNEQFF.

This clonotype was recorded a few times. The J gene is TRBJ1-2, the V gene TRBV5-6, with D possibly being TRBD1 (6 bases). This CDR3 region has 14 residues. Germline values: CDR1 SGHDT, CDR2 YYEEEE. The V and J ends lost 0 bases and 4 bases respectively, with 10 bases between them. The CDR3 sequence: CASSLGSRGYGYTF. The CDR3 region has the DNA TGTGCCAGCAGCTTGGGAAGCAGGGGCTATGGCTACACCTTC.

The rearrangement uses TRBV7-2 and TRBJ2-1; 7 positions agree with TRBD2. V shed 5 bases, J shed 6 bases, and the junction held 7 bases outside the gene matches. The CDR3 is 14 amino acids. Germline V gives CDR1 SGHTA, CDR2 FQGNSA. The CDR3 spells CASSPAGWVNEQFF. CDR3 coding DNA: TGTGCCAGCAGCCCAGCGGGATGGGTCAATGAGCAGTTCTTC.

The J gene is TRBJ2-7, the V gene TRBV29-1; 7 nucleotides agree with TRBD1. Germline CDR1 and CDR2: SQVTM and ANQGSEA. CDR3 length equals 12 residues. Unmatched junction bases numbered 6, after V lost 7 bases and J lost 3 bases. The CDR3 DNA reads as TGCAGCGCCAACAGGGGAAACTACGAGCAGTACTTC. Translating it yields CSANRGNYEQYF.

This chain connects TRBV6-5 to TRBJ2-3; a possible D gene is TRBD1 (5 bases). Germline V gives CDR1 MNHEY, CDR2 SVGAGI. V was shortened by 3 bases and J by 0 bases, with 10 bases between the two germline ends. The CDR3 is made up of 15 amino acids. This chain's CDR3 is CASSYGAFSTDTQYF. The CDR3 coding sequence is TGTGCCAGCAGTTATGGGGCGTTTAGCACAGATACGCAGTATTTT.

This clonotype was observed a handful of times. This chain connects TRBV30 to TRBJ2-2; D gene unclear. The CDR3 covers 13 residues. Germline V gene sequence: CDR1 GTSNPN, CDR2 SVGIG (reference sequence). Trimming removed 0 bases at V and 7 bases at J, with 9 bases between. CDR3 sequence (DNA): TGTGCCTGGAGTGTACTTGCGTACGGGGAGCTGTTTTTT. Its protein is CAWSVLAYGELFF.

At least ten counts were recorded for this clonotype. The chain links TRBV12-3 or TRBV12-4 to TRBJ2-5, with 9 positions matching TRBD2. The J segment lost 3 bases and the V segment lost 6 bases, leaving 11 bases of the junction unmatched. The CDR3 is made up of 16 amino acids. CDR3 protein: CASSPQLRGGEETQYF. CDR3 DNA: TGTGCCAGCAGCCCCCAACTGCGGGGGGGTGAAGAGACCCAGTACTTC.

The DNA for the CDR3 is TGTGCCAGCAGCTTAACCCCGCCCCAGCCAGGGAGGGTATGGAATTCACCCCTCCACTTT. It is translated as CASSLTPPQPGRVWNSPLHF. The chain carries TRBV7-2 and TRBJ1-6, with D maybe TRBD1 (5 bases). This CDR3 has 20 residues. Trimming shortened V by 2 bases and J by 7 bases, and 27 bases separated the two germline ends. Germline V CDR1 and CDR2: SGHTA, FQGNSA.